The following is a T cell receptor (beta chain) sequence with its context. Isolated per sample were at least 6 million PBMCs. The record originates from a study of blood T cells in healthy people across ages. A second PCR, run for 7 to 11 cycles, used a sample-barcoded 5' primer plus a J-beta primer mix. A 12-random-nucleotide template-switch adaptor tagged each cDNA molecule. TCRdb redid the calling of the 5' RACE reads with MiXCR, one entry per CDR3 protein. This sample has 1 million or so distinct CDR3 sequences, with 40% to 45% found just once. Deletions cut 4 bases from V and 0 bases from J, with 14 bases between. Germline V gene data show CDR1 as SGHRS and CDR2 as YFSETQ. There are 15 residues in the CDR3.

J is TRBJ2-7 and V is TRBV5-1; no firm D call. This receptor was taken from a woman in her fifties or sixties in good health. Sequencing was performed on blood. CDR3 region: CASSDGRVSSYEQYF. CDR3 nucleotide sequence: TGCGCCAGCAGCGACGGACGGGTGAGCTCCTACGAGCAGTACTTC.